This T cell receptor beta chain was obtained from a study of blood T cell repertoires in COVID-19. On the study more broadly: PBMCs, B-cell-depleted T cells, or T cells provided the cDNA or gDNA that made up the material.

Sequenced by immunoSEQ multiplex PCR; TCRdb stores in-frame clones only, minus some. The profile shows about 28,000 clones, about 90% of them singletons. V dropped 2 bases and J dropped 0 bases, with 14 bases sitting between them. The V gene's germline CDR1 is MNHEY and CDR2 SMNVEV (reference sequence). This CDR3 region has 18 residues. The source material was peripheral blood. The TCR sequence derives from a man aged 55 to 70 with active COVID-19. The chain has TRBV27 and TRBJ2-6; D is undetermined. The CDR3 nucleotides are TGTGCCAGCAGTTTAGGGCAGCTTCTATCCTCTGGGGCCAACGTCCTGACTTTC. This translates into CASSLGQLLSSGANVLTF.